This T cell receptor beta chain is from a study of PD-1 blockade in classical Hodgkin lymphoma. General study points: Diminished baseline TCR diversity has been reported in newly diagnosed patients relative to healthy donors. Complete responders showed a baseline diversity that resembled the diversity of newly diagnosed patients.

Using immunoSEQ multiplex PCR, the repertoire was profiled, and TCRdb retains in-frame clones only, with some absent. The sample lists roughly 15,000 clones, approximately 68% seen once, with just under 8.5% in the top ten. Remarks on this clone: What it recognizes is unknown.

Relapse was seen in all patients after autologous stem cell transplantation, and brentuximab vedotin exposure was variable. Best response was recorded as complete response, partial response or progressive disease. The CDR3 sequence is 19 residues long. Trimming took 0 bases from V and 0 from J; bases not matched to a gene: 12. CDR1 and CDR2 from the germline V gene are SQVTM and ANQGSEA. The sample consisted of peripheral blood mononuclear cells (PBMCs), taken before the second cycle of nivolumab. The chain joins TRBV29-1 to TRBJ2-1; 9 nucleotides align to TRBD2. This clonotype originated in a human donor with classical Hodgkin lymphoma. The CDR3 DNA reads TGCAGCGTTGAAGACTCCCACCGGGCGGGAGGGCCCTCCTACAATGAGCAGTTCTTC. Amino acids: CSVEDSHRAGGPSYNEQFF.